A single TCR beta chain is shown here with its context. Its cognate antigen is unknown. PCR was performed a second time for about 7 to 11 cycles using a sample-barcoded 5' primer and a J-beta primer mix. TCRdb redid the calling of the 5' RACE reads with MiXCR, one entry per CDR3 protein. The sample lists fewer than 600,000 distinct CDR3 sequences; over 25% were seen once. These data belong to a study of blood T cells in healthy people across ages. General study findings and limits: Strong correlation linked observed beta diversity and percent naive T cells.

Looked up from germline, CDR1 is DFQATT and CDR2 is SNEGSKA (reference sequence). The ends were cut back, 5 bases at V and 3 bases at J, with 10 bases in the middle. The CDR3 is made up of 12 amino acids. These data are also associated with another study on T cells of mothers and their children. From that paper: In unrelated and related pairs, TCR recombination output is shaped in a similar way by thymic selection.

The sequencing input was blood. This receptor was taken from a boy aged 2 to 10 in good health. V usage is TRBV20-1 and J usage is TRBJ1-1; possible D gene TRBD1, 5 bases. This CDR3 is CSARKTDTEAFF. In nucleotides, the CDR3 is TGCAGTGCTCGGAAGACAGACACTGAAGCTTTCTTT.